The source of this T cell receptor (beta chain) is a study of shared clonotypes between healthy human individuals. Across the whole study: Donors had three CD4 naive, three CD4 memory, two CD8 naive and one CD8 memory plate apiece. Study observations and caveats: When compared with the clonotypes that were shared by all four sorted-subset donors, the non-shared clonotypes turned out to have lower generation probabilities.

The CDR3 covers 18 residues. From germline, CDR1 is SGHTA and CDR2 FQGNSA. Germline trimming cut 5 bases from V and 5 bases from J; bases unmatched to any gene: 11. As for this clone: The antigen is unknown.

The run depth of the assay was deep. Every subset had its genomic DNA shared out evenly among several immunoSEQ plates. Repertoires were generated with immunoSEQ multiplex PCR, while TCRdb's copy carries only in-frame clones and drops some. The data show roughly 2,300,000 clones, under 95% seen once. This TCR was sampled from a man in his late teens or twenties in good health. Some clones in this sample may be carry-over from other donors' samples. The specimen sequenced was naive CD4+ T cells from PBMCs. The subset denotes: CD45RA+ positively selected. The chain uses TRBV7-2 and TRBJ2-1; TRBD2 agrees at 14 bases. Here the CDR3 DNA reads TGTGCCAGCAGCAAGCACCACTTGGGACTAGCGGGAGACAATGAGCAGTTCTTC. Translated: CASSKHHLGLAGDNEQFF.